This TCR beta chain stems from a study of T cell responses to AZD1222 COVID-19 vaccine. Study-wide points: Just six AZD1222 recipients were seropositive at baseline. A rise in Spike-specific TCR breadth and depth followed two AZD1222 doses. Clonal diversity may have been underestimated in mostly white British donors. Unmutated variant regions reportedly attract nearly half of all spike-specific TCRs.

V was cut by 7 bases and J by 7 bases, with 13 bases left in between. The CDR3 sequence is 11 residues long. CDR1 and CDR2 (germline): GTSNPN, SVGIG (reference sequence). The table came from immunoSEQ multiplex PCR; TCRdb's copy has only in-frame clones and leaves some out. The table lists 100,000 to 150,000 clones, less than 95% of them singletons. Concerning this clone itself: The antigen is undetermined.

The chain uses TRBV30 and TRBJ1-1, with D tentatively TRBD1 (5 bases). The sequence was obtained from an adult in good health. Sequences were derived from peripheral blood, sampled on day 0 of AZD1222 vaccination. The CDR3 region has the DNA TGTGCCTTGAAGAACAGGAATGAAGCTTTCTTT. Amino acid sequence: CALKNRNEAFF.